Listed here are 7 T cell receptor beta chains from one sample, sequenced in a study of OX40 agonist ivuxolimab in advanced cancers. Assay used: immunoSEQ multiplex PCR; TCRdb lists only in-frame clones, some missing. The sample records about 19,000 clones, 83% being singletons. Sequences were derived from CD4+ or CD8+ T cells sorted from blood, sampled in a trial of the OX40 agonist ivuxolimab. The source of these receptors is an adult with an advanced solid tumor such as melanoma, head and neck, liver or kidney cancer.

This chain connects TRBV7-2 to TRBJ2-1; 12 nucleotides line up with TRBD2. The V gene end was trimmed by 5 bases and the J gene end by 4 bases; junction bases not matched to a gene: 3. CDR3 length equals 15 residues. Germline loops: CDR1 SGHTA, CDR2 FQGNSA. CDR3 nucleotide sequence: TGTGCCAGCAGCAGACTAGCGGGGGAATACAATGAGCAGTTCTTC. Protein: CASSRLAGEYNEQFF. The variable domain in full, completed from reference TRBV7-2 and TRBJ2-1, reads GAGVSQSPSNKVTEKGKDVELRCDPISGHTALYWYRQSLGQGLEFLIYFQGNSAPDKSGLPSDRFSAERTGGSVSTLTIQRTQQEDSAVYLCASSRLAGEYNEQFFGPGTRLTVL.

The CDR3 region is CASSYTAASGNTIYF. CDR3 bases: TGTGCCAGCAGTTACACCGCAGCCTCTGGAAACACCATATATTTT. The V call is TRBV6-6, the J call TRBJ1-3; D is uncertain. V lost 2 bases and J 0 bases, leaving 8 bases between the germline ends. Germline values: CDR1 MNHNY, CDR2 SVGAGI (reference sequence). The CDR3 is made up of 15 amino acids.

V gene TRBV2 combines with J gene TRBJ2-2, with TRBD1 matching 7 bases. V shed 6 bases and J 2 bases; nucleotides not matched to a gene: 12. The CDR3 runs to 17 residues. CDR1 is SNHLY and CDR2 is FYNNEI in the germline V gene. The CDR3 spells CASSQFKQGRNTGELFF. The CDR3 DNA reads as TGTGCCAGCAGCCAATTCAAACAGGGGAGAAACACCGGGGAGCTGTTTTTT.

The genes are TRBV11-2 and TRBJ2-7; weak D call: TRBD1 (6 bases). Trimming took off 1 base at V and 3 bases at J, with 19 bases between the two ends. Germline V CDR1 and CDR2: SGHAT, FQNNGV. The CDR3 loop spans 17 amino acids. The CDR3 protein is CASSLVVSRQDYYEQYF. The CDR3 DNA reads as TGTGCCAGCAGCTTAGTTGTGTCGAGACAGGATTACTACGAGCAGTACTTC.

This rearrangement joins TRBV5-1 to TRBJ2-7; tentatively, D is TRBD1 or TRBD2 (6 bases each). V lost 4 bases, J lost 2 bases, and 13 bases lay in between. Germline loops: CDR1 SGHRS, CDR2 YFSETQ. The CDR3 length is 14 residues. The CDR3 loop is CASSLLGGTYEQYF. CDR3 DNA sequence: TGCGCCAGCAGCCTTTTGGGGGGCACCTACGAGCAGTACTTC.

The chain combines TRBV5-1 with TRBJ2-7; 7 bases agree with TRBD1. The CDR3 has 12 residues. After removal of 3 bases from V and 5 bases from J, the junction contained 2 bases not matched to a gene. Germline assignment: CDR1 SGHRS and CDR2 YFSETQ. As DNA, the CDR3 is TGCGCCAGCAGCTCGACAGGGAACGAGCAGTACTTC. This sequence encodes CASSSTGNEQYF.

The CDR3 loop is CASSGTSGVTDTQYF. Written as DNA, the CDR3 is TGTGCCAGTAGTGGGACTAGCGGGGTCACAGATACGCAGTATTTT. V usage is TRBV19 and J usage is TRBJ2-3; TRBD2 matches at 13 bases. The junction had 1 base not matched to a gene; V was cut back by 5 bases and J by 2 bases. The CDR3 covers 15 residues. CDR1 LNHDA and CDR2 SQIVND come from the germline V gene (reference sequence).